This passage covers 3 T cell receptor beta chains from one sample sequenced in a study of blood T cells in healthy people across ages. PCR was performed a second time for about 6 to 12 cycles using a sample-barcoded 5' primer and a J-beta primer mix. One entry per CDR3 protein results from TCRdb running MiXCR on the 5' RACE reads. The data hold hundreds of thousands of distinct CDR3 sequences, with about 25% observed a single time. The sample was also linked to a second study, of T cells of mothers and their children.

The source material was blood. These receptors all stem from a boy between 10 and 17 years old in good health.

The rearrangement links TRBV29-1 to TRBJ1-1; 11 positions agree with TRBD1. The V gene end was trimmed by 6 bases and the J gene end by 1 base; junction bases not matched to a gene: 1. This CDR3 region has 13 residues. Germline assignment: CDR1 SQVTM and CDR2 ANQGSEA. CDR3 protein: CSVGQGANTEAFF. The CDR3 DNA reads as TGCAGCGTCGGACAGGGGGCGAACACTGAAGCTTTCTTT.

This clonotype was seen only a few times. The chain has TRBV7-6 and TRBJ1-5; 7 bases map to TRBD1. The CDR3 has 13 amino acids. V shed 6 bases, J shed 7 bases, and the junction held 6 bases outside the gene matches. Germline V CDR1 and CDR2: SGHVS, FNYEAQ. The CDR3 coding sequence is TGTGCCAGCAGTTACACAGGGGAACAGCCCCAGCATTTT. This codes for CASSYTGEQPQHF. Looking up the rest from reference TRBV7-6 and TRBJ1-5 gives the full variable domain: GAGVSQSPRYKVTKRGQDVALRCDPISGHVSLYWYRQALGQGPEFLTYFNYEAQQDKSGLPNDRFSAERPEGSISTLTIQRTEQRDSAMYRCASSYTGEQPQHFGDGTRLSIL.

The chain recombines TRBV19 with TRBJ2-1; D gene unclear. The V gene lost 7 bases and the J gene lost 9 bases, with 22 bases spanning the gap. Germline loops: CDR1 LNHDA, CDR2 SQIVND (reference sequence). This CDR3 contains 15 residues. CDR3 DNA sequence: TGTGCCAGTACCTCCAGCGACGAGTTGCGCGGTGAGCAGTTCTTC. Translating gives CASTSSDELRGEQFF.